This T cell receptor beta chain was obtained from a study of blood T cell repertoires in COVID-19. Study details: Donors in Cohort 3 counted as recovered after two negative PCRs, clearance, or symptom resolution.

Trimming cost V 2 bases and J 6 bases, with 12 bases left between them. CDR3 length: 14 residues. Per the germline V gene, CDR1 is MNHEY and CDR2 is SMNVEV (reference sequence). TCRdb keeps only in-frame clones here, not all; method: immunoSEQ multiplex PCR. The sample yields about 270,000 clones, 88% seen once. Sequencing was carried out using PBMCs or T cells enriched from blood (not recorded which). This chain uses TRBV27 with TRBJ2-3; tentatively, D is TRBD2 (6 bases). The TCR originated in a woman aged 55-69 years in a cohort exposed to, infected with or recovered from COVID-19 (not recorded which). This CDR3 is CASSLTSWLDTQYF. The CDR3 bases are TGTGCCAGCAGTTTAACTAGCTGGCTGGATACGCAGTATTTT.